This T cell receptor beta chain was sequenced during a study of a mutant IDH1 vaccine in newly diagnosed glioma (dated by TCRdb to the early 2020s). About the full investigation: Patients received eight vaccinations in weeks 1, 3, 5, 7, 11, 15, 19 and 23, corresponding to visits V03 through V10. Longitudinal TCRB deep sequencing was performed for 20 to 25 treated patients wherever samples were available for exploratory analyses. Of the 25 to 40 patients who were treated, about 62% were male and around 38% were female, and the mean age was roughly 40 years. Prior to enrollment, patients had been given standard therapy consisting of radiotherapy alone, temozolomide alone, or radiochemotherapy with temozolomide, with the combination given to most patients. Peripheral blood samples were drawn at six visits, namely V03 (baseline), V05, V07, V10, V12 and V13. In the chemotherapy-containing groups, vaccination started alongside temozolomide cycles, whereas in patients who had radiotherapy alone it started 4-6 weeks after radiotherapy. What the research found in general, with its limitations: The authors stated that sample limitations prevented analyses of patient blood samples from being reproduced. No apparent relationship was observed between pseudoprogression and alterations in the top peripheral T cell clonotypes detected by TCRB sequencing. Selection of PBMC samples for TCRB deep sequencing was based on availability. Immune responses induced by the vaccine were seen in 93.3% of patients across multiple MHC alleles.

From a lookup of the germline V gene, CDR1 and CDR2 are SNHLY and FYNNEI. Deletion took 4 bases off V and 5 bases off J, with a span of 11 bases between the germline ends. The CDR3 covers 13 residues, taking in both the cysteine and the phenylalanine. Just the 39-base CDR3 DNA is kept, in frame starting at base 1. The time point label, as the study defines it: week 5, during vaccination. A 20-mer mutant IDH1 peptide at 300 micrograms in Montanide made up each vaccine dose, which was injected subcutaneously together with topical imiquimod. Donors had newly diagnosed WHO grade 3 or 4 IDH1-mutant astrocytomas with loss of nuclear ATRX. The samples were drawn from NOA16, a multicentre, single-arm, open-label phase I trial in Germany that tested a mutant IDH1 peptide vaccine in humans for the first time. Genomic DNA for TCRB sequencing was extracted from EDTA blood using the DNeasy Blood and Tissue Kit.

On this clone itself: What this receptor recognizes is not known. The sample holds no much larger clone one base away, and base qualities are not on file.

Library construction relied on the immunoSEQ multiplex PCR assay. Following the manufacturer's protocol, the hsTCRB Kit was used to amplify rearranged TCR beta chain sequences. An Illumina MiSeq was used to sequence the TCRB libraries. On the authors' methods: Demultiplexing, trimming and gene mapping were performed with the kit vendor's proprietary platform. Held by TCRdb, this immuneACCESS table contains in-frame sequences only and omits some clones. Under half of the omission traces to an unresolved V gene where checked; the cause of the rest is unknown. V and J calls and clone size follow that table, whereas D and trimming were derived from the DNA. In this sample the table shows over 50,000 clones, over 80% of which occur a single time. The ten top clones hold approximately 4.2% of the sample.

Sequenced material: PBMCs, taken from a glioma patient whose treatment included an IDH1 peptide vaccine. The chain joins TRBV2 to TRBJ2-5; the D gene cannot be named for sure. The TCR was taken from a woman aged 40 to 50 with glioma. At the DNA level, the sequence is TGTGCCAGCAGTGCGGACGGTTATGAGACCCAGTACTTC. This sequence encodes CASSADGYETQYF.